The present entry profiles one TCR beta chain with its context. These data belong to a study of T cell changes during pregnancy in multiple sclerosis. With 0 bases removed from V and 8 bases from J, the gap between germline ends came to 10 bases. Germline loops: CDR1 LNHNV, CDR2 YYDKDF (reference sequence). This CDR3 region has 13 residues. Some clones are missing from TCRdb's copy, which holds only in-frame ones; the method was immunoSEQ multiplex PCR. The table has 84,000 or so clones, approximately 94% seen once. Sequenced material: peripheral blood, taken in the third trimester of pregnancy. The TCR sequence derives from a female donor with multiple sclerosis, enrolled in a pregnancy study. V gene TRBV15 combines with J gene TRBJ1-1, with D uncertain. The DNA of the CDR3 is TGTGCCACCAGCAGAGATCTTCAGTACGAAGCTTTCTTT. Amino acid sequence: CATSRDLQYEAFF.